Described below is a single T cell receptor beta chain sequence and its context. The data originate from a study of CD8 T cells in Susac syndrome. RNA totalling roughly 0.5 to 1 ug underwent reverse transcription with random hexamers. One entry per CDR3 protein, called by TCRdb with MiXCR from the immunoSEQ multiplex PCR reads. The sample includes approximately 300,000 distinct CDR3 sequences, roughly 85% of them seen just once. V was pared by 5 bases and J by 4 bases, with 14 bases between. The germline V gene has CDR1 DFQATT and CDR2 SNEGSKA (reference sequence). The CDR3 loop spans 14 amino acids. Sequencing of TCR beta was performed on blood CD8+ and CD4+ T cells. Purification of the CD8+ and CD4+ T cells relied on negative isolation, and TEMRA cells underwent FACS enrichment.

Sequencing was carried out using CD8+ T cells from PBMCs. The V gene is TRBV20-1, the J gene TRBJ2-2; possibly TRBD1 for D (8 bases). The origin of this receptor is a human donor with multiple sclerosis. The CDR3 protein is CSAETGEGTGELFF. The CDR3 DNA follows: TGCAGTGCTGAGACAGGGGAGGGCACCGGGGAGCTGTTTTTT.